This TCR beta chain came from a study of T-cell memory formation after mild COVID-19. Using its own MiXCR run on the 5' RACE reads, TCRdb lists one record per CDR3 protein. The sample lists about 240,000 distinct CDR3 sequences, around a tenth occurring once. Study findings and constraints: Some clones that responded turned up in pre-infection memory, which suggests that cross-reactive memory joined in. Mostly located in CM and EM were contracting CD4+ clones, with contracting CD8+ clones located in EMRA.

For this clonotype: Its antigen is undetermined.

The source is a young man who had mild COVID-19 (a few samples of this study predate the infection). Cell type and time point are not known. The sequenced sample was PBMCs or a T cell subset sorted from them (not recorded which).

Here the CDR3 reads CASSRWGDEAFF. CDR3 nucleotides: TGCGCCAGCAGCCGATGGGGGGATGAAGCTTTCTTT. The chain is built from TRBV5-1 and TRBJ1-1; D is possibly TRBD1 (5 bases). The germline V and J ends were trimmed by 4 bases and 7 bases, with 11 bases remaining between them. Per the germline V gene, CDR1 is SGHRS and CDR2 is YFSETQ. The CDR3 runs 12 residues. Using reference TRBV5-1 and TRBJ1-1 for the parts outside the CDR3, the full variable domain is KAGVTQTPRYLIKTRGQQVTLSCSPISGHRSVSWYQQTPGQGLQFLFEYFSETQRNKGNFPGRFSGRQFSNSRSEMNVSTLELGDSALYLCASSRWGDEAFFGQGTRLTVV.